This is a list of T cell receptor beta chains from one sample in a study of T cells in Graves' hyperthyroidism and ophthalmopathy. Each CDR3 protein gets one entry after TCRdb re-called the multiplex PCR reads with MiXCR. This table holds about 300,000 distinct CDR3 sequences, around 20% found once. The material sequenced was blood. These TCRs come from a man aged 50 to 60 with Graves' ophthalmopathy. CDR3s include the opening cysteine and the closing phenylalanine or tryptophan. The D gene is left open where the match is weak. Clone size is shown for a subset of rows, as once, few, many or a class of expanded clone.

size,V,J,D,CDR3,DNA
many,TRBV28,TRBJ1-2,NA,CASSTHAQGPLGYTF,TGTGCCAGCAGTACGCACGCCCAGGGCCCCCTTGGCTACACCTTC
NA,TRBV29-1,TRBJ1-5,NA,CSVPGAGNQPQHF,TGCAGCGTTCCAGGGGCGGGCAATCAGCCCCAGCATTTT
NA,TRBV9,TRBJ2-3,NA,CASSGDEGGLSPDTQYF,TGTGCCAGCAGCGGGGACGAAGGCGGCCTCAGTCCAGATACGCAGTATTTT
NA,TRBV12-3/TRBV12-4,TRBJ1-2,NA,CASSKGQKLYGYTF,TGTGCCAGCAGCAAAGGACAAAAGCTCTATGGCTACACCTTC
many,TRBV20-1,TRBJ2-6,TRBD2,CSANGGAGANVLTF,TGCAGTGCTAACGGGGGGGCTGGGGCCAACGTCCTGACTTTC
NA,TRBV5-6,TRBJ2-7,TRBD1,CASSFRQGTYEQYF,TGTGCCAGCAGCTTCCGACAGGGTACCTACGAGCAGTACTTC
NA,TRBV6-2/TRBV6-3,TRBJ2-1,NA,CASGQEGHNEQFF,TGTGCCAGCGGGCAGGAAGGACACAATGAGCAGTTCTTC
many,TRBV20-1,TRBJ1-2,NA,CSARDLRGSNYGYTF,TGCAGTGCTAGAGATCTCAGAGGGTCTAACTATGGCTACACCTTC
NA,TRBV29-1,TRBJ2-1,NA,CSAWETGNEQFF,TGCAGCGCGTGGGAGACGGGAAATGAGCAGTTCTTC
NA,TRBV7-9,TRBJ2-7,TRBD1,CASSSRDRETYEQYF,TGTGCCAGCAGCTCCCGGGACAGGGAGACCTACGAGCAGTACTTC
NA,TRBV28,TRBJ2-7,NA,CASRDSTVVYEQYF,TGTGCCAGCAGGGATTCCACCGTCGTTTACGAGCAGTACTTC
many,TRBV2,TRBJ2-7,NA,CASRGGPTYEQYF,TGTGCCAGCAGGGGGGGGCCTACCTACGAGCAGTACTTC
many,TRBV20-1,TRBJ2-4,TRBD1,CSASHPTGTGTNIQYF,TGCAGTGCTAGTCACCCGACCGGGACAGGCACAAACATTCAGTACTTC
NA,TRBV6-1,TRBJ1-1,NA,CASTEGGAPTEAFF,TGTGCCAGCACTGAAGGGGGGGCGCCCACTGAAGCTTTCTTT
NA,TRBV19,TRBJ1-5,NA,CASSKGEVSSNQPQHF,TGTGCCAGTAGTAAAGGGGAGGTTAGTAGCAATCAGCCCCAGCATTTT
many,TRBV6-1,TRBJ2-1,NA,CASSGLAPSSYNEQFF,TGTGCCAGCAGTGGGTTAGCGCCAAGCTCCTACAATGAGCAGTTCTTC
NA,TRBV15,TRBJ1-1,NA,CATTNTGVGKAFF,TGTGCCACCACAAACACGGGAGTCGGAAAAGCTTTCTTT
many,TRBV6-5,TRBJ1-1,NA,CASSYGVYNTEAFF,TGTGCCAGCAGTTATGGGGTGTACAACACTGAAGCTTTCTTT
many,TRBV30,TRBJ1-2,NA,CALGGANYGYTF,TGTGCCCTCGGGGGAGCTAACTATGGCTACACCTTC
few,TRBV9,TRBJ1-2,TRBD1,CASSVATGRGYTF,TGTGCCAGCAGCGTAGCGACAGGGCGAGGCTACACCTTC
many,TRBV24-1,TRBJ1-5,NA,CATSHRDGQPQHF,TGTGCCACCAGCCACAGGGACGGACAGCCCCAGCATTTT
many,TRBV3-1,TRBJ1-1,NA,CASSRMGTTEAFF,TGTGCCAGCAGTCGGATGGGGACCACTGAAGCTTTCTTT
many,TRBV29-1,TRBJ2-2,NA,CSVVTTGQTNTGELFF,TGCAGCGTTGTAACTACGGGACAAACGAACACCGGGGAGCTGTTTTTT
NA,TRBV5-4,TRBJ2-5,NA,CASSSGIRDPETQYF,TGTGCCAGCAGCTCAGGCATCCGGGACCCAGAGACCCAGTACTTC
many,TRBV3-1,TRBJ2-5,NA,CASRFGTVSTETQYF,TGTGCCAGCAGATTCGGAACGGTTTCAACAGAGACCCAGTACTTC
many,TRBV11-2,TRBJ2-7,NA,CASSPRGAGYEQYF,TGTGCCAGCAGCCCCCGAGGGGCTGGCTACGAGCAGTACTTC
many,TRBV2,TRBJ1-5,NA,CASSMDRGNQPQHF,TGTGCCAGCAGTATGGACAGAGGGAATCAGCCCCAGCATTTT
many,TRBV14,TRBJ2-7,NA,CASSQELGGSYEQYF,TGTGCCAGCAGCCAAGAGCTAGGGGGCTCCTACGAGCAGTACTTC
NA,TRBV4-1,TRBJ1-5,NA,CASSQDSGRLEPQHF,TGCGCCAGCAGCCAAGATAGCGGCAGGTTGGAGCCCCAGCATTTT
many,TRBV20-1,TRBJ1-2,TRBD1,CSVQDRGTGYTF,TGCAGTGTTCAGGACAGGGGCACTGGCTACACCTTC
many,TRBV6-1,TRBJ2-2,NA,CASSPQTRGTGELFF,TGTGCCAGCAGTCCCCAGACTAGGGGCACCGGGGAGCTGTTTTTT
few,TRBV7-3,TRBJ2-1,TRBD2,CASSPRVAGGLMFF,TGTGCCAGCAGCCCTCGGGTAGCGGGGGGTCTTATGTTCTTC
many,TRBV13,TRBJ1-1,NA,CASSLGGITEAFF,TGTGCCAGCAGTTTGGGCGGGATCACTGAAGCTTTCTTT
few,TRBV28,TRBJ2-7,NA,CASRPTGRGYEQYF,TGTGCCAGCAGACCGACAGGGAGGGGCTACGAGCAGTACTTC
many,TRBV5-1,TRBJ2-3,NA,CASSLGQATDTQYF,TGCGCCAGCAGCTTGGGACAGGCTACAGATACGCAGTATTTT
many,TRBV11-2,TRBJ2-7,NA,CASSLGVYEQYF,TGTGCCAGCAGCTTAGGGGTATACGAGCAGTACTTC
few,TRBV19,TRBJ2-3,NA,CASSRQGTEDTDTQYF,TGTGCCAGTAGCCGCCAAGGGACGGAAGACACAGATACGCAGTATTTT
few,TRBV4-1,TRBJ2-5,NA,CASSARQGGRQETQYF,TGCGCCAGCAGCGCCCGACAAGGGGGTCGGCAAGAGACCCAGTACTTC
many,TRBV12-3/TRBV12-4,TRBJ2-3,TRBD1,CASRPRTGSTDTQYF,TGTGCCAGCCGACCTCGGACAGGCAGCACAGATACGCAGTATTTT
many,TRBV7-2,TRBJ1-6,NA,CASSAGAWVSPLHF,TGTGCCAGCAGCGCAGGGGCCTGGGTTTCACCCCTCCACTTT
NA,TRBV7-3,TRBJ1-5,NA,CASSQEPGASNQPQHF,TGTGCCAGCAGCCAAGAGCCGGGGGCCAGCAATCAGCCCCAGCATTTT
many,TRBV7-3,TRBJ2-1,NA,CASSLAGTSHDEQFF,TGTGCCAGCAGCTTAGCGGGGACGAGTCACGATGAGCAGTTCTTC
NA,TRBV9,TRBJ1-3,NA,CASSVRGTGNTIYF,TGTGCCAGCAGCGTACGGGGGACTGGAAACACCATATATTTT